The clone carrying this T cell receptor (beta chain) has only a few counts. Profiled with immunoSEQ multiplex PCR; TCRdb holds only in-frame clones, not every one. Seen here are approximately 190,000 clones, 80% observed once, and the top ten hold under 8%. The CDR3 loop spans 16 amino acids. In germline, CDR1 is LGHNA, CDR2 YNFKEQ. J gave up 4 bases and V 0 bases, and 6 bases lay outside the gene matches. This record belongs to a study of blood T cell repertoires in COVID-19. The rearrangement joins TRBV4-2 to TRBJ1-5, with 7 bases fitting TRBD1. This clonotype originated in a man between 60 and 75 years old with acute or convalescent COVID-19. Sequencing was done on a sample of peripheral blood. In DNA form, the CDR3 reads TGTGCCAGCAGCCAAGACGCAGGACAGGCTAATCAGCCCCAGCATTTT. It codes for CASSQDAGQANQPQHF.